This TCR beta chain was profiled in a study of blood T cells in healthy people across ages (dated by TCRdb to 2013 to 2016). General notes on the study: In model experiments, template switching captured about one uniquely barcoded TCR beta cDNA molecule for every two T cells. To track age-related changes in TCR beta repertoire diversity, the study relied on deep sequencing normalized with unique cDNA molecular identifiers. Two additional independent replicas of 1 million unique cDNA reads from the same blood draw were analyzed for two donors (one aged 18 to 30 and one aged 80 or older). Donors were grouped into four age groups: young (average roughly 15 years), middle-aged (roughly 37), aged (around 56) and long-lived (approximately 82). To avoid experimental bias, donors of different ages were spread randomly across the sequencing lanes. The paper as a whole reports these results and caveats: As age increased, observed TCR beta diversity per million T cells dropped in a roughly linear way, and a significant reduction was already evident by age about 40. Conclusive comparison of naive and antigen-experienced compartments was prevented by the profiling of bulk unsorted PBMCs. Estimates of total diversity based on one million sequenced T cells were considered lower bounds and underestimates. The long-lived group showed more naive CD4+ T cells, fewer expanded clones and increased TCR diversity than the aged group, suggesting age selection. Because donor CMV infection status was unknown, age-related changes in expanded clonotypes were potentially confounded. The percentage of naive T cells measured by flow cytometry correlated strongly with observed TCR beta diversity.

In its sample, this clonotype was seen a few times. No antigen is known for it. It has no much larger one-base neighbor in the sample; base qualities were not kept. Including the terminal cysteine and phenylalanine, the CDR3 comprises 14 residues. Only the CDR3 DNA is retained, 42 bases long and in frame from the first base. CDR1 and CDR2, per the germline V gene, are SGHVS and FNYEAQ. V was cut back by 1 base and J by 9 bases, leaving a gap of 13 bases between them. Receptor libraries were prepared by 5' RACE. TCRdb records Illumina HiSeq 2500 as the sequencer. The second PCR ran for about 6 to 12 cycles and used a J-beta primer mix along with a sample-barcoded 5' primer. A template-switch 5' adaptor carrying 12 random nucleotides introduced a unique molecular identifier onto each TCR beta cDNA molecule. Each sample yielded at least 3 million CDR3-containing paired-end reads. First-strand cDNA was synthesized from all RNA with the Mint cDNA synthesis kit, primed by a TRBC-specific oligonucleotide. All cDNA was treated with uracil-DNA glycosylase and then went through a first 18-cycle PCR with the universal primers M1SS and BC2_uni_R. In the original analysis: For normalization, 1 million high-quality reads, each with a distinct molecular identifier, were randomly selected from each sample. Reads with shared molecular identifiers were discarded instead of being binned into consensus sequences. MiTCR, with a Q25 quality threshold and the strictest error-elimination algorithm, was used for CDR3 identification, clonotype clustering and error correction. Lower-bound total TCR beta diversity was estimated with a nonparametric unseen species model using Euler transformation. Through fastp at Q25 and MiXCR, TCRdb rebuilt clones from the public reads, retaining in-frame beta chains. Under each unique CDR3 protein, matching rows form one entry showing the most common genes and DNA. TCRdb's processing, not the authors' own work, is the source of the V and J calls. The sample table contains hundreds of thousands of distinct CDR3 sequences; only one count was recorded for roughly 56% of them. Of the sample, about a quarter is held by the ten largest clones.

The 40 or so donors, aged 6 to 90 years, were systemically healthy Caucasian individuals from Russia. Each donor gave about 9.7 milliliters of peripheral blood, drawn into EDTA-treated Vacutainer tubes. Ficoll-Paque density-gradient centrifugation was used to isolate PBMCs, with at least 6.5 million obtained per sample. Trizol reagent was used to extract total RNA from PBMCs, with at least 5.5 micrograms per sample. For every donor, an aliquot of PBMCs went through flow cytometry to measure the percentages of naive CD45RAhigh/CD27high T cells. The chain is encoded by TRBV7-6 joined to TRBJ2-1, and possibly TRBD2, on 5 matching bases. The receptor comes from a man between 40 and 49 years old in good health. The sample taken for sequencing was blood. In nucleotide form, the sequence is TGTGCCAGCAGCTTAGAGTCCGGGGTCGCTGAGCAGTTCTTC. Translated, it gives CASSLESGVAEQFF. With the portions outside the CDR3 filled from the reference TRBV7-6 and TRBJ2-1 genes, the complete variable region becomes GAGVSQSPRYKVTKRGQDVALRCDPISGHVSLYWYRQALGQGPEFLTYFNYEAQQDKSGLPNDRFSAERPEGSISTLTIQRTEQRDSAMYRCASSLESGVAEQFFGPGTRLTVL.